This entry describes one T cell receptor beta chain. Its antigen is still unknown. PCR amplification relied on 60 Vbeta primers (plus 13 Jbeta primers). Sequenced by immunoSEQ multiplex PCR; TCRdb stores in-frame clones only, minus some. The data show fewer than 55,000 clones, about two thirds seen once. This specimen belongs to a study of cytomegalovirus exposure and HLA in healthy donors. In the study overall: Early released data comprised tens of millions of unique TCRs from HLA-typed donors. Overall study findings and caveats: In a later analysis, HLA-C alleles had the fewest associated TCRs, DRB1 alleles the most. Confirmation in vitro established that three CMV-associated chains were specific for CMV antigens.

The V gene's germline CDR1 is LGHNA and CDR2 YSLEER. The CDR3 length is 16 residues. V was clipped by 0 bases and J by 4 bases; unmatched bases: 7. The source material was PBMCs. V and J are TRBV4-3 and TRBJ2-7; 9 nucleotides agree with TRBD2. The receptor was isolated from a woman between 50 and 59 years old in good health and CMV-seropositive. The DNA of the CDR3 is TGCGCCAGCAGCCAAGACGTGGGCGGGAGGGCTTACGAGCAGTACTTC. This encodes CASSQDVGGRAYEQYF.